The sequence of this T cell receptor (beta chain) was determined in a study of blood T cell repertoires in COVID-19. Whole-study context: Recovered participants had two consecutive negative NP/OP PCR tests, healthcare professional clearance, or symptom resolution.

The participants were between about 18 and 90 years old and came from under 25 US areas. The study assigned cohorts using participant-reported clinical history. Authors' data handling: Scientists estimated how many nucleated cells there were by amplifying reference gene primers. Here immunoSEQ multiplex PCR was the method, and the copy in TCRdb shows in-frame clones only, minus some. V and J calls and clone size are given by that table; D and trimming were obtained from the DNA. The sample consists of a few hundred thousand clones, around 89% of them appearing once. Germline trimming cut 0 bases from V and 7 bases from J; bases unmatched to any gene: 0. Germline V CDR1 and CDR2: SGHRS, YFSETQ. This CDR3 spans 14 amino acids.

The chain is built from TRBV5-1 and TRBJ2-1; 11 positions match TRBD2. Sequencing was carried out using PBMCs or T cells enriched from blood (not recorded which). The TCR comes from a woman aged 55 to 70 in a cohort exposed to, infected with or recovered from COVID-19 (not recorded which). Here the CDR3 reads CASSLASGRNEQFF. CDR3 sequence (DNA): TGCGCCAGCAGCTTGGCTAGCGGGAGGAATGAGCAGTTCTTC.